The sequence of this TCR beta chain was determined in a study of blood T cells in healthy people across ages. Whole-study findings and limits: Underestimates were what the diversity estimates from one million T cells were considered to be.

Using a J-beta primer mix together with a sample-barcoded 5' primer, a second PCR was run for about 6 to 11 cycles. Every cDNA was tagged by a template-switch adaptor with 12 random nucleotides. TCRdb reprocessed the 5' RACE reads with MiXCR, giving one entry per CDR3 protein. The table shows 1 million or so distinct CDR3 sequences, with about 25% occurring only once. Remarks on this clonotype: Its antigen is not known.

This CDR3 is built from 15 residues. V was clipped by 5 bases and J by 2 bases; unmatched bases: 7. CDR1 is MDHEN, CDR2 SYDVKM, per germline. These data were also reused for a study on T cells of mothers and their children.

Sequences were obtained from blood. The gene calls are TRBV28 and TRBJ2-3; 7 bases match TRBD1. This TCR was sampled from a girl aged 2 to 9 in good health. The CDR3 region is CASSTGDGNTDTQYF. The DNA for the CDR3 is TGTGCCAGCAGTACAGGGGATGGGAACACAGATACGCAGTATTTT.